Below, one T cell receptor beta chain is given with its context. Its antigen remains unidentified. Per-base quality was not reported, and no clone a single base away is much larger than it. Taken from the germline V gene (reference sequence), the CDR1 and CDR2 loops are SEHNR and FQNEAQ. Clipping removes 1 base from V and 5 bases from J, with 6 as the unmatched junction base count. The CDR3 covers 16 residues, taking in both the cysteine and the phenylalanine. Only the CDR3 part of the read is kept: 48 bases, read in frame from the first base. The data originate from a study of cytomegalovirus exposure and HLA in healthy donors (dated by TCRdb to about 2017). Regarding the research as a whole: An earlier analysis of a few hundred of the donors reported 276 Gb of sequence data and roughly 120 million unique TCR beta sequences obtained from some 200 million T cells. An early release that covered some 630 HLA-typed donors contained approximately 300 gigabases of sequencing data and about 93 million unique TCR sequences. The genetic ancestry cluster associated with self-reported Caucasian donors included 81% of the roughly 400 genotyped donors. The study was designed to test whether signatures of past pathogen exposure could be identified by cataloging public T cell receptors. Using immunosequencing, the study profiled T cell repertoires from 640 or so subjects and related those repertoires to cytomegalovirus serostatus. A separate validation cohort of 100 to 150 different subjects was used in addition to the roughly 700-subject first cohort. To predict cytomegalovirus infection status, the study brought together high-throughput TCR immunosequencing, statistical association of individual TCRs with disease status, and machine learning. To study patterns of TCR occurrence, a later analysis re-analyzed previously published TCR beta repertoires from several hundred donors and added high-resolution HLA genotyping. Rather than using new phenotypic data, the later analysis identified candidate immune exposures from TCR beta sequences and from how often those sequences occurred across donors. An earlier analysis of some 500 of the donors used high-throughput TCR beta sequencing to judge whether each TCR beta V gene segment behaved as functional or pseudogenic. Donor age, sex, ethnicity and CMV serostatus were collected together with the repertoire data. A later genetic analysis used genome-wide SNP genotypes for about 60% of the roughly 700 donors, treating that subset as a discovery cohort. Every repertoire in the discovery cohort had been generated on one and the same sequencing platform. HLA typing covered class I and class II loci at four-digit resolution. The number of donors typed differed by locus, with roughly 620-640 for A, B, C, DRB1 and DQB1, about 500 for DQA1, approximately 570 for DPA1, and approximately 470 for DPB1. Roughly 5 DR-DQ haplotypes were treated as single units for association and clustering because of strong linkage in the cohort. On average, around 200,000 unique TCR beta nucleotide sequences were sequenced per donor among 398 genotyped donors of the cohort, with roughly 18% of those sequences being non-productive.

General findings and caveats noted by the study authors: A further reported finding was that TCR beta sequences accurately predicted the HLA-A and HLA-B alleles for most subjects in the first cohort. Because the 87-base-pair reads could not distinguish some IMGT-functional V segments, including TRBV6-2 and TRBV6-3, those segments were excluded. At a false discovery rate of 0.05, a later analysis linked about 17,000 TCR beta sequences to specific HLA alleles. In vitro tests confirmed that a few of the cytomegalovirus-associated TCR beta chains recognize cytomegalovirus antigens. Sequencing depth was assumed to be roughly uniform across donors in the presence/absence analyses, though that assumption may not hold. The sequencing pipeline was judged likely to have produced a cluster of highly shared sequence variants as a technical artifact. Linkage disequilibrium might explain the correlated functional status among segregating V segments, but an unknown experimental factor could not be ruled out. Across donors, most TCR sequences were observed very rarely, whereas some public TCRs were present in many individuals. According to a later analysis, parvovirus B19, influenza, CMV and Epstein-Barr virus appeared linked to several top co-occurrence clusters. Compared with the roughly 720-donor mean, donors in an Asian-associated ancestry cluster had fewer N-insertions in productive TCRs, according to a later genetic analysis. The cohort was sequenced for TCR beta chains only, and without alpha or paired-chain data the features that could be detected were limited. In a later genetic analysis, a missense DCLRE1C variant was associated with V-gene and J-gene trimming of TCR beta chains, and the association was replicated in an independent cohort. In a later analysis, most CMV-associated TCR beta chains were found to appear HLA-restricted, with HLA associations seemingly driven largely by CMV exposure. The earlier analysis of 587 of the donors excluded approximately 17 rarely observed V segments, including chromosome 9 orphons, because counts were too low. Cytomegalovirus status was reported to be diagnosed by the classifier with high specificity and sensitivity in both the original and validation cohorts. Because HLA typing was unavailable for some donors at each locus, only the typed subset was used in association tests. It was suggested by the authors that the approach could potentially be generalized to other disease states and immunological phenotypes. In a later analysis, the rate of TCR association differed among HLA loci, with DRB1 alleles having the most associated TCRs and HLA-C alleles having the fewest. For the cohort, immune exposure information was limited to CMV serostatus. In a later analysis, HLA-associated TCR beta chains showed more clonal expansion and lower generation probabilities than non-associated chains that were equally common. Broadly in line with IMGT annotations, most TCR beta V segments showed up in productive rearrangements about 87% or about 30% of the time in an earlier analysis of around 600 of the donors. When HLA alleles, especially DR and DQ, strongly co-occurred, TCR associations were difficult to assign to individual alleles. A total of fewer than 200 TCR beta chains were listed by the study as associated with cytomegalovirus.

Library preparation was by the immunoSEQ multiplex PCR assay. The multiplex PCR relied on a mix of 60 forward primers for TCR Vbeta segments and 13 reverse primers for TCR Jbeta segments. A multiplex PCR assay on genomic DNA amplified the CDR3 region of rearranged TCR beta genes. The amplified TCR beta libraries were sequenced on the Illumina HiSeq System as 87-base-pair reads. For the original study's pipeline: A later analysis tallied tens of millions of unique TCR beta chains across the 640 or so repertoires, and 10 million to 11 million of those chains were shared by two or more donors. Raw reads were error-corrected and collapsed into unique sequences with a nearest-neighbor algorithm that merged closely related sequences to remove PCR and sequencing errors. To assign V, D and J gene segments, CDR3 sequences were aligned to IMGT reference sequences. For a sequence to be retained, a match of at least six nucleotides to both a V gene segment and a J gene segment was required. A rearrangement was called productive if the CDR3 had no stop codons and remained in frame with V and J, and every other rearrangement was called non-productive. CDR3 was defined according to IMGT convention as the region running from the second conserved V-encoded cysteine to the conserved J-encoded phenylalanine. The earlier analysis of 450 to 750 of the donors excluded any sequence lacking an unambiguous match to a single V gene segment. In an earlier analysis of 587 of the donors, V segments were called functional above 56.7% productive rearrangements and were called segregating when the between-donor standard deviation exceeded 5%. To diagnose cytomegalovirus status from the catalog of TCR beta chain sequences, a statistical classification framework was built. A later analysis assigned V and J genes by comparing TCR nucleotide sequences with IMGT/GENE-DB human TR gene sequences. Using the TCRdist pipeline, a later analysis assigned CDR3 sequences along with most-parsimonious VDJ recombination scenarios. A later analysis defined each TCR beta chain by its CDR3 amino acid sequence plus V-gene family, and excluded reads lacking a unique V-gene family. A later analysis removed 592 highly shared, low-generation-probability nucleotide sequences to deal with suspected cross-contamination and a sequencing artifact. A later analysis calculated a clonal expansion index for each public chain from normalized within-repertoire ranks of inferred template counts. In a later analysis, generation probabilities were computed using a VDJ recombination model fitted to out-of-frame rearrangements, and the results were checked against IGoR. Hypergeometric tests were used in a later analysis to score TCR-TCR, TCR-HLA and TCR-CMV co-occurrence, with a repertoire-size bias correction applied to the TCR pairs. A later analysis estimated false discovery rates by permuting HLA or CMV assignments 20 times. In a later analysis, co-occurring TCRs were grouped using DBSCAN, with TCRdist sequence similarity added in when clustering inside HLA-allele-positive subsets. Repertoires with fewer than 30,000 or more than 120,000 public chains, plus five repertoires with anomalous nucleotide sharing, were excluded from co-occurrence clustering. TCRdb's version of the immuneACCESS table is confined to in-frame rearrangements and falls short of the full clone set. An unresolved V gene accounts for under half of the shortfall where checked; the remainder is of unknown origin. The D gene and trimming were derived from the DNA, and the V and J assignments and clone size from that table. The sample profile shows some 90,000 clones; 81% of them were found once. Clones ranked in the top ten supply less than 4.5% of the sample.

In total, 600 or so healthy bone marrow donors made up the cohort. At the time of sampling, every cohort member was nominally healthy, though immune exposures that went unrecorded were likely present. The donor tested CMV seropositive, placing the donor among the roughly 300 seropositive members of the cohort. A peripheral blood sample was provided by each donor, and peripheral blood mononuclear cells were used for TCR beta sequencing. The Qiagen DNeasy Blood Extraction Kit was used to extract genomic DNA from the blood cell samples. Rearrangement joined TRBV7-9 to TRBJ2-1, and 9 bases in between align with TRBD2. This receptor was taken from a woman in her 70s in good health and CMV-seropositive. What was sequenced was PBMCs. The CDR3 reads as follows: CASSLGRLAENNEQFF. The bases read TGTGCCAGCAGCTTAGGGCGACTAGCGGAGAACAATGAGCAGTTCTTC.